This T cell receptor beta chain was captured in a study of human T cells and chemical hapten exposure (dated by TCRdb to the early 2020s). Regarding the study in general: Libraries were pooled for sequencing, and per-sample TCR yields varied mainly because of small differences in library volumes within the pool. The study tracked peripheral blood TCR repertoire changes in vivo during primary and secondary sensitization to the hapten diphenylcyclopropenone (DPC) in alopecia patients. Each blood RNA sample was used to sequence both TCR alpha and TCR beta chains.

This clonotype has more than one count but fewer than ten. It has no known antigen specificity. No base quality information exists; no much larger clone differs at one position. Library method: 5' RACE. The run used an Illumina MiSeq. Library preparation attached unique molecular identifiers to individual cDNA molecules for quantitative, reproducible TCR counting. Concerning the study's data processing: A median of about 87,000 TCRs per sample was observed, with a range of about 23,224 to 690,600. V, J and CDR3 annotation of the TCR reads was carried out using the Decombinator software suite. To make PS versus PT1 abundance plots, every sample was subsampled to the same number of TCRs (28,000). TCRs were defined as expanded if absent before sensitization and observed at least eight times at the 2-week time point. TCRdb reworked the public reads: Q25 trimming with fastp, MiXCR clone assembly, productive beta chains retained. For every CDR3 protein sequence, its rows merge into one entry that carries the most common genes and DNA. The V and J calls follow TCRdb's processing rather than the paper's. Here the sample has more than 60,000 distinct CDR3 sequences; 15% to 20% occur a single time. The top ten constitute approximately 7% of the sample.

General conclusions and limits of the study: DPC sensitization did not change how many TCRs were above 1 in 1000 frequency, and no evidence was found of alterations in global repertoire structure. Repeated subsampling changed both the strength of the expansion versus patch-test correlation and the threshold at which the correlation became significant.

CDR1 and CDR2 were assigned from the germline V gene as SGHTA and FQGNSA. The CDR3 sequence holds 15 residues, the cysteine and phenylalanine included. The CDR3 DNA has 45 bases and is translated from base 1. After removal of 1 base from V and 5 bases from J, the junction retains 4 bases not matched to a gene. Total RNA was isolated from unfractionated whole blood collected in Tempus Blood RNA tubes. Five healthy volunteers acted as controls for TCR sequencing and had blood drawn at day 0, 2 weeks and 6 weeks. This chain joins TRBV7-2 to TRBJ1-2, with 10 junctional bases fitting TRBD1. The sequence derives from a female donor in good health. The CDR3 region: CASSLGGQGYYGYTF. In nucleotides, the sequence is TGTGCCAGCAGCTTAGGGGGACAGGGGTATTATGGCTACACCTTC. Beyond the CDR3, the reference TRBV7-2 and TRBJ1-2 genes provide the residues; the full variable domain reads: GAGVSQSPSNKVTEKGKDVELRCDPISGHTALYWYRQSLGQGLEFLIYFQGNSAPDKSGLPSDRFSAERTGGSVSTLTIQRTQQEDSAVYLCASSLGGQGYYGYTFGSGTRLTVV.